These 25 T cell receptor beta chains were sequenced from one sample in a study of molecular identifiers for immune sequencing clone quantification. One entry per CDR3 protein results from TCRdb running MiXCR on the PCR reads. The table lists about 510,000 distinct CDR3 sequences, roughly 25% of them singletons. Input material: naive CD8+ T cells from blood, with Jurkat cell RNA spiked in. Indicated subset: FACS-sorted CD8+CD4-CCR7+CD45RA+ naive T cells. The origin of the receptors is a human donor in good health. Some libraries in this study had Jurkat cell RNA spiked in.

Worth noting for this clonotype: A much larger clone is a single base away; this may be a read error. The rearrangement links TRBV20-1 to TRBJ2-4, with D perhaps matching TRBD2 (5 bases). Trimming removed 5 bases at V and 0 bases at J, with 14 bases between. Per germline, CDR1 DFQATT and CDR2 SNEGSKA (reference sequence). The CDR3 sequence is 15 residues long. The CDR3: CSARLAKLAKNIQYF. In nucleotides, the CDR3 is TGCAGTGCTCGCCTAGCAAAGCTAGCCAAAAACATTCAGTACTTC.

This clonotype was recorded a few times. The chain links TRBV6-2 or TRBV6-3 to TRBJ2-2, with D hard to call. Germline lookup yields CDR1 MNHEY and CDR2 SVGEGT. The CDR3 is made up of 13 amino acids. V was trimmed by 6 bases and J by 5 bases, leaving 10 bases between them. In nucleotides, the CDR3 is TGTGCCAGCAGCTCACTACTAACCGGGGAGCTGTTTTTT. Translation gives CASSSLLTGELFF.

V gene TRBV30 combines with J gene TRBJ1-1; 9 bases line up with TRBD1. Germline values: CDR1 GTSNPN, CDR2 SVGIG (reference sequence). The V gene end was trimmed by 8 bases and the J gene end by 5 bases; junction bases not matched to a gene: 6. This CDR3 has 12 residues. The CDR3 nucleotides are TGTGCCCGCCGGACAGGGGAGACTGAAGCTTTCTTT. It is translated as CARRTGETEAFF.

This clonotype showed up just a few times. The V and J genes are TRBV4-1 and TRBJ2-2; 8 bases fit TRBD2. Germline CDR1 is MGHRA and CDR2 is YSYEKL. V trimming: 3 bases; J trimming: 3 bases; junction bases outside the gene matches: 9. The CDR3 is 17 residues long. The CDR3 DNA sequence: TGCGCCAGCAGCCAGGCCCCGGGACTAGAGGACACCGGGGAGCTGTTTTTT. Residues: CASSQAPGLEDTGELFF.

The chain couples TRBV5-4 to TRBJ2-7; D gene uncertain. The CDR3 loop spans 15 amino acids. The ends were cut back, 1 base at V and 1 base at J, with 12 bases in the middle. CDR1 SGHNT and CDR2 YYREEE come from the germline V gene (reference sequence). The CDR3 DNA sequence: TGTGCCAGCAGCTTGAGTCCCCCGATGTCCTACGAGCAGTACTTC. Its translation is CASSLSPPMSYEQYF.

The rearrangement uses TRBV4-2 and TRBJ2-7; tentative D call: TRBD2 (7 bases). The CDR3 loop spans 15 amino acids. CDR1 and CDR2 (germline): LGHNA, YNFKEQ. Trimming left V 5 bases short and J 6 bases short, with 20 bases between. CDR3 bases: TGTGCCAGCAGCGCAGAGGAGGGGGGGGTGATCGAGCAGTACTTC. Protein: CASSAEEGGVIEQYF.

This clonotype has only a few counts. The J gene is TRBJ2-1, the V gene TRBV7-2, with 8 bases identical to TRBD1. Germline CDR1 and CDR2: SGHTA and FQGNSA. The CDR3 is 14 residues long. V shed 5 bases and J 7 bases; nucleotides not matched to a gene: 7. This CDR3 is CASSQTGVGNEQFF. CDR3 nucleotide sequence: TGTGCCAGCAGCCAGACAGGGGTTGGAAATGAGCAGTTCTTC. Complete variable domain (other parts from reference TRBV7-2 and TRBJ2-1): GAGVSQSPSNKVTEKGKDVELRCDPISGHTALYWYRQSLGQGLEFLIYFQGNSAPDKSGLPSDRFSAERTGGSVSTLTIQRTQQEDSAVYLCASSQTGVGNEQFFGPGTRLTVL.

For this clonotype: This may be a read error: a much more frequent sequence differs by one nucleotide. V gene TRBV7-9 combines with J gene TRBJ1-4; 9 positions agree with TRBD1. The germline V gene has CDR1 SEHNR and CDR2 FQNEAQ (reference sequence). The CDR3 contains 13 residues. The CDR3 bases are TGTGCCAGCACCGGGACAGGGTACGAAAAACTGGTTTTT. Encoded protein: CASTGTGYEKLVF.

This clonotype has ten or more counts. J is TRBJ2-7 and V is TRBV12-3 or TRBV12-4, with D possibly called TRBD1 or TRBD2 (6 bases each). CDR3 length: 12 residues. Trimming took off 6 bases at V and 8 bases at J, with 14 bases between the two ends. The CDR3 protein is CASSTKRGQQYF. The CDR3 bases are TGTGCCAGCAGCACTAAACGGGGGCAGCAGTACTTC.

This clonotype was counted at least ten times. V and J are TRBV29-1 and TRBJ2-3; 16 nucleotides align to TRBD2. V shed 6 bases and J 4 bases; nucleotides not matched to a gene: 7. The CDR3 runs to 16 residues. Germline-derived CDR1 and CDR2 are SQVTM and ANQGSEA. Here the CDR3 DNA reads TGCAGCGTCGCGGGACTAGCGGGAGGGCCCCCAGATACGCAGTATTTT. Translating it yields CSVAGLAGGPPDTQYF.

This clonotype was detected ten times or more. In DNA, the CDR3 is TGTGCCAGCTTGGACAGGGAGACAGATACGCAGTATTTT. Its translation is CASLDRETDTQYF. The chain links TRBV19 to TRBJ2-3; 8 bases align to TRBD1. In germline, CDR1 is LNHDA, CDR2 SQIVND (reference sequence). V was clipped by 9 bases and J by 3 bases; unmatched bases: 5. The CDR3 has 13 amino acids.

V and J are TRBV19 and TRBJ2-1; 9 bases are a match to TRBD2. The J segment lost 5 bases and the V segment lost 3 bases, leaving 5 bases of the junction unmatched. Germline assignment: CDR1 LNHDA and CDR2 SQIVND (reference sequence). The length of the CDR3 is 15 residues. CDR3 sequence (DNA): TGTGCCAGTAGTATGGCGGGAGGGCCCCACAATGAGCAGTTCTTC. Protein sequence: CASSMAGGPHNEQFF.

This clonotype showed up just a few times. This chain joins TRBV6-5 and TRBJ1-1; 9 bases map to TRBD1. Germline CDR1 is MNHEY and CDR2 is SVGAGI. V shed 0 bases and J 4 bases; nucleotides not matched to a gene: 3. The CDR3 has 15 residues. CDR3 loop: CASSYSMTGGTEAFF. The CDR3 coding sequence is TGTGCCAGCAGTTACTCCATGACAGGGGGCACTGAAGCTTTCTTT.

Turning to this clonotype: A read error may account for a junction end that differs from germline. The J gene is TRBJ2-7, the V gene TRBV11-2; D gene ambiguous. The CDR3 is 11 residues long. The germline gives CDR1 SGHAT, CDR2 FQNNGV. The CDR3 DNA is TGTGCCCGCCCCCTAGGTTACGAGCCGTACTTC. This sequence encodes CARPLGYEPYF.

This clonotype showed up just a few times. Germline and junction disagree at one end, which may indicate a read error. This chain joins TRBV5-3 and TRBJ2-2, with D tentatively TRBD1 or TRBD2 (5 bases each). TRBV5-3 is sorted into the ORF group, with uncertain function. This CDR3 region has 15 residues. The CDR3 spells CASSLGVLDTGELFF. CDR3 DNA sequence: TGTGCCAGCAGCTTGGGGGTTCTGGACACCGGGGAGCTGTTTTTT.

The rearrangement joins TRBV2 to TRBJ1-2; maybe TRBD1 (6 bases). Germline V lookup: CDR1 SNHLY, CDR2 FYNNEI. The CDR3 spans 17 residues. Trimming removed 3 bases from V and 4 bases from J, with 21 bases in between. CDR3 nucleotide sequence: TGTGCCAGCAGTGATGGTGGACAGACAGTTACTAGCTATGGCTACACCTTC. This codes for CASSDGGQTVTSYGYTF. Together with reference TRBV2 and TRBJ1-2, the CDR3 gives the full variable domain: EPEVTQTPSHQVTQMGQEVILRCVPISNHLYFYWYRQILGQKVEFLVSFYNNEISEKSEIFDDQFSVERPDGSNFTLKIRSTKLEDSAMYFCASSDGGQTVTSYGYTFGSGTRLTVV.

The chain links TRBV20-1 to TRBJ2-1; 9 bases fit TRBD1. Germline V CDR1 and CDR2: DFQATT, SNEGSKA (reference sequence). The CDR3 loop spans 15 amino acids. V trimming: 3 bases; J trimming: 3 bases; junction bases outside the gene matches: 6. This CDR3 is CSARSGTGLYNEQFF. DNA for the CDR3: TGCAGTGCTAGGTCCGGGACAGGGCTCTACAATGAGCAGTTCTTC.

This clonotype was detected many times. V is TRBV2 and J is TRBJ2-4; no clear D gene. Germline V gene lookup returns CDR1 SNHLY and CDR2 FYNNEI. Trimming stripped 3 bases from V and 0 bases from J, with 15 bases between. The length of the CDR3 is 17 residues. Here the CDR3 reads CASSDSLSRLAKNIQYF. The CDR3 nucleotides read TGTGCCAGCAGTGACTCCCTTAGCAGACTAGCCAAAAACATTCAGTACTTC. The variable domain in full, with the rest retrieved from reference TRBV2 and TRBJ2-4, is EPEVTQTPSHQVTQMGQEVILRCVPISNHLYFYWYRQILGQKVEFLVSFYNNEISEKSEIFDDQFSVERPDGSNFTLKIRSTKLEDSAMYFCASSDSLSRLAKNIQYFGAGTRLSVL.

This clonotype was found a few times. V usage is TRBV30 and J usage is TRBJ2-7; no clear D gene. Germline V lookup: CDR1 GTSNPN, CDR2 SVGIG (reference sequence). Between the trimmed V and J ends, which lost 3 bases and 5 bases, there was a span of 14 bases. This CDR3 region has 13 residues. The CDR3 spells CAWRGLRPDEQYF. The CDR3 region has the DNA TGTGCCTGGAGGGGTTTGAGGCCCGACGAGCAGTACTTC.

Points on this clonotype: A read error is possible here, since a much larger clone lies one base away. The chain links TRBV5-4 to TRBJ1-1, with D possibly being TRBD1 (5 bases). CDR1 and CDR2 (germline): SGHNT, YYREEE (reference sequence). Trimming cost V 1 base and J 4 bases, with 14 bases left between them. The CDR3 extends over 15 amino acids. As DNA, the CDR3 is TGTGCCAGCAGCTTGAGGGGCAGCATGAGCACTGAAGCTTTCTTT. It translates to CASSLRGSMSTEAFF.

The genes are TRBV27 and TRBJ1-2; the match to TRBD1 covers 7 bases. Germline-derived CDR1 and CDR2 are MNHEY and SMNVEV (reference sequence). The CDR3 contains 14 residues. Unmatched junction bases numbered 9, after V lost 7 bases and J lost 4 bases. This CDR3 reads CASTPIQGSYGYTF. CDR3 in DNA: TGTGCCAGCACCCCGATACAGGGGTCCTATGGCTACACCTTC.

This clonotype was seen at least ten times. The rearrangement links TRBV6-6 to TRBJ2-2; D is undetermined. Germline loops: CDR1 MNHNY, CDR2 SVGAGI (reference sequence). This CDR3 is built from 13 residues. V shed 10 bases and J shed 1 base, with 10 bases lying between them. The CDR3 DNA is TGTGCCACGACTCCAGGGAACACCGGGGAGCTGTTTTTT. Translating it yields CATTPGNTGELFF.

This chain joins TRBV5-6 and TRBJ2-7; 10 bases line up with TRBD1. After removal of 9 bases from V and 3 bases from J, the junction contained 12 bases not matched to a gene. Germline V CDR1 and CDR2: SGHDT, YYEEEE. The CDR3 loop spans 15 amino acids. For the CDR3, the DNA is TGTGCCAACACTACCCCCGGGACAGGGGACTACGAGCAGTACTTC. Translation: CANTTPGTGDYEQYF.

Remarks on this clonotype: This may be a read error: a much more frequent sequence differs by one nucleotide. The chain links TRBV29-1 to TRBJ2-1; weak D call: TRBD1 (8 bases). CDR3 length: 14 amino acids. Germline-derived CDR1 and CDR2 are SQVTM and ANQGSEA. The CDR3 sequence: CSAKTGEGYNERFF. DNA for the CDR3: TGCAGCGCCAAGACAGGGGAGGGGTACAATGAGCGGTTCTTC.

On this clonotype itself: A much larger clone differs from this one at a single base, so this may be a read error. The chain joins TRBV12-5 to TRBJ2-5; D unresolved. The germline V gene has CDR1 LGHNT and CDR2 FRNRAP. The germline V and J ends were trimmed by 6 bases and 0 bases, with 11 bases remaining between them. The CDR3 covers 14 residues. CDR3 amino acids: CASGSTAYQETQYF. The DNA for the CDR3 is TGTGCTAGTGGGTCGACGGCGTACCAAGAGACCCAGTACTTC. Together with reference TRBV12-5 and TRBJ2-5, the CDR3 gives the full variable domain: DARVTQTPRHKVTEMGQEVTMRCQPILGHNTVFWYRQTMMQGLELLAYFRNRAPLDDSGMPKDRFSAEMPDATLATLKIQPSEPRDSAVYFCASGSTAYQETQYFGPGTRLLVL.